This T cell receptor beta chain was documented in a study of blood T cells in healthy people across ages. Per the germline V gene, CDR1 is SGHVS and CDR2 is FQNEAQ. Trimming shortened V by 5 bases and J by 6 bases, and 19 bases separated the two germline ends. CDR3 length: 15 residues. The use of a sample-barcoded 5' primer and a J-beta primer mix characterized a second PCR of roughly 6 to 12 cycles. MiXCR, run by TCRdb on the 5' RACE reads, gives a single entry per CDR3 protein. Of more than 750,000 distinct CDR3 sequences in the sample, approximately 32% were seen once. The same sample was also studied in work on T cells of mothers and their children. As that study records: Donation came from a few healthy Caucasian mothers together with their six children. Pairs that are related and pairs that are unrelated have TCR recombination output shaped similarly by thymic selection. Overlap ran slightly, non-significantly higher for related than unrelated mother-child pairs.

V and J are TRBV7-8 and TRBJ1-1; a weak D match, TRBD1 (5 bases). Input material: blood. This TCR derives from a middle-aged woman in good health. This chain's CDR3 is CASSTVRGGGAEAFF. For the CDR3, the DNA is TGTGCCAGCAGCACCGTCCGGGGAGGAGGGGCTGAAGCTTTCTTT.